Below, 20 T cell receptor beta chains from the same sample are listed, as sequenced in a study of blood T cell repertoires in COVID-19. Assay: immunoSEQ multiplex PCR; the TCRdb copy retains only in-frame clones and omits some. The sample lists around 130,000 clones, around 88% occurring once. Material: peripheral blood. The origin of the receptors is a man aged 50 to 59 with active or convalescent COVID-19.

This CDR3 reads CASSSPPGLAVDTQYF. As DNA, the CDR3 is TGTGCCAGCAGCTCACCCCCGGGACTAGCGGTCGATACGCAGTATTTT. This sequence joins TRBV7-2 and TRBJ2-3, with 11 bases identical to TRBD2. The CDR3 covers 16 residues. V lost 4 bases and J lost 6; bases outside the gene matches: 9. Germline-derived CDR1 and CDR2 are SGHTA and FQGNSA.

This sequence joins TRBV19 and TRBJ1-1, with a weak D call TRBD1 (6 bases). The V gene's germline CDR1 is LNHDA and CDR2 SQIVND (reference sequence). This CDR3 contains 14 residues. V lost 6 bases and J lost 4, with 15 bases in between. Here the CDR3 DNA reads TGTGCCAGTAGACAAAGGACAGACTTCACTGAAGCTTTCTTT. This encodes CASRQRTDFTEAFF.

This clone was recorded only once. The V call is TRBV5-1, the J call TRBJ2-7, with a possible D match to TRBD1 (6 bases). This CDR3 spans 15 amino acids. The V end lost 4 bases, the J end lost 2 bases, and 16 bases lay between the germline ends. Germline V gives CDR1 SGHRS, CDR2 YFSETQ. DNA for the CDR3: TGCGCCAGCAGCGCCGCGGGCCAGGGGACCTACGAGCAGTACTTC. It translates to CASSAAGQGTYEQYF.

In this sample, this clone turned up once. At one end the junction does not follow the germline gene, possibly because of a read error. V is TRBV29-1 and J is TRBJ2-7; TRBD2 is a possible D gene (6 bases). Germline loops: CDR1 SQVTM, CDR2 ANQGSEA. This CDR3 has 11 amino acids. CDR3 loop: CSVDTDGLLNF. The CDR3 DNA follows: TGCAGCGTTGACACAGACGGACTATTGAACTTC.

This clone was counted once. The chain links TRBV20-1 to TRBJ1-6; D remains unclear. The CDR3 runs to 18 residues. Germline values: CDR1 DFQATT, CDR2 SNEGSKA (reference sequence). V lost 3 bases and J 0 bases, leaving 18 bases between the germline ends. This CDR3 is CSASRTARSTSYNSPLHF. The CDR3 region has the DNA TGCAGTGCTAGTCGCACAGCAAGATCTACCTCCTATAATTCACCCCTCCACTTT.

The CDR3 sequence: CASSILGTGDTEAFF. The CDR3 DNA is TGTGCCAGTAGTATATTAGGGACAGGGGACACTGAAGCTTTCTTT. The V call is TRBV19, the J call TRBJ1-1, with 10 bases aligning to TRBD1. CDR1 is LNHDA and CDR2 is SQIVND in the germline V gene (reference sequence). The CDR3 consists of 15 residues. Germline trimming cut 2 bases from V and 3 bases from J; bases unmatched to any gene: 3.

V usage is TRBV29-1 and J usage is TRBJ2-5, with 7 bases identical to TRBD1. Trimming removed 4 bases from V and 5 bases from J; junction bases left unmatched: 7. CDR3 length equals 13 residues. Germline lookup yields CDR1 SQVTM and CDR2 ANQGSEA. The CDR3 coding sequence is TGCAGCGTTGTTGAAGGGGGCGGGGAGACCCAGTACTTC. It translates to CSVVEGGGETQYF.

The V and J genes are TRBV5-1 and TRBJ2-7; 7 bases are shared with TRBD1. This CDR3 is 13 amino acids long. Germline lookup yields CDR1 SGHRS and CDR2 YFSETQ. Trimming removed 4 bases from V and 4 bases from J; junction bases left unmatched: 5. Here the CDR3 reads CASSAPQGYEQYF. For the CDR3, the DNA is TGCGCCAGCAGCGCGCCACAGGGGTACGAGCAGTACTTC.

The chain recombines TRBV29-1 with TRBJ2-3, with 13 bases lining up with TRBD2. This CDR3 region has 17 residues. Unmatched junction bases numbered 9, after V lost 3 bases and J lost 3 bases. Germline assignment: CDR1 SQVTM and CDR2 ANQGSEA. The DNA of the CDR3 is TGCAGCGTTGAGGGGACTAGCGGGAACCAGGAAACAGATACGCAGTATTTT. Translated: CSVEGTSGNQETDTQYF.

This chain connects TRBV15 to TRBJ2-3; TRBD2 agrees at 8 bases. V was pared by 0 bases and J by 4 bases, with 15 bases of the junction left unmatched. Germline values: CDR1 LNHNV, CDR2 YYDKDF (reference sequence). The CDR3 loop spans 19 amino acids. CDR3 protein: CATSRDRVRLAPDADTQYF. The CDR3 nucleotides read TGTGCCACCAGCAGAGACCGCGTAAGACTAGCGCCCGATGCAGATACGCAGTATTTT.

The CDR3 DNA follows: TGCGCCAGCAGTGATGTCCTAGCGGGATGGGAGCAGTACTTC. Translation: CASSDVLAGWEQYF. The chain links TRBV10-1 to TRBJ2-7, with TRBD2 matching 9 bases. With V trimmed by 3 bases and J by 7 bases, 7 bases remained unmatched. Germline values: CDR1 WNHNN, CDR2 SYGVQD (reference sequence). The CDR3 runs to 14 residues.

The V gene is TRBV7-2, the J gene TRBJ2-5; D may be TRBD2 (6 bases). The CDR3 spans 13 residues. Germline CDR1 and CDR2: SGHTA and FQGNSA. V was shortened by 3 bases and J by 4 bases, with 9 bases between the two germline ends. The DNA of the CDR3 is TGTGCCAGCAGCTTCGAAGCGGGAGAGACCCAGTACTTC. Protein product: CASSFEAGETQYF.

The chain links TRBV29-1 to TRBJ2-3; no clear D gene. CDR1 and CDR2 (germline): SQVTM, ANQGSEA. This CDR3 spans 12 amino acids. The V and J ends lost 6 bases and 4 bases respectively, with 11 bases between them. CDR3 DNA: TGCAGCGTCCAACTCGGGTCAGATACGCAGTATTTT. Translation: CSVQLGSDTQYF.

V is TRBV15 and J is TRBJ1-2, with no clear D. The CDR3 has 14 amino acids. CDR1 is LNHNV and CDR2 is YYDKDF in the germline V gene (reference sequence). V was cut by 1 base and J by 4 bases, with 10 bases left in between. The CDR3 region has the DNA TGTGCCACCAGCAGAGTGGCAGATGCCTATGGCTACACCTTC. Translated: CATSRVADAYGYTF.

The chain recombines TRBV14 with TRBJ1-3; TRBD1 agrees at 8 bases. Germline V gives CDR1 SGHDN, CDR2 FVKESK. J lost 3 bases, V lost 1 base, and 5 bases had no gene match. This CDR3 is 16 amino acids long. The CDR3: CASSQAGGLSGNTIYF. CDR3 DNA sequence: TGTGCCAGCAGCCAAGCAGGGGGCCTGAGTGGAAACACCATATATTTT.

This clone was seen a few times. The genes are TRBV2 and TRBJ2-1; D may be TRBD2 (5 bases). V shed 4 bases and J shed 12 bases, with 10 bases lying between them. CDR3 length: 11 residues. The germline V gene encodes CDR1 SNHLY and CDR2 FYNNEI. The CDR3 here is CASSGGVGQFF. CDR3 nucleotides: TGTGCCAGCAGTGGGGGAGTTGGGCAGTTCTTC.

This clone occurred a few times. The chain has TRBV7-2 and TRBJ1-5; the D is unclear. Deletions cut 1 base from V and 2 bases from J, with 9 bases between. Germline lookup yields CDR1 SGHTA and CDR2 FQGNSA. The CDR3 runs to 15 residues. DNA for the CDR3: TGTGCCAGCAGCTTAGGAGGGTTGGGCAATCAGCCCCAGCATTTT. Protein product: CASSLGGLGNQPQHF.

This rearrangement joins TRBV5-1 to TRBJ2-7, with 8 bases identical to TRBD2. CDR1 and CDR2 from the germline V gene are SGHRS and YFSETQ. Losses at the gene ends were 0 bases for V and 3 bases for J; bases not matched to a gene: 5. The CDR3 is made up of 15 amino acids. The DNA for the CDR3 is TGCGCCAGCAGCTTGGGTAGCGGGGCCAACTACGAGCAGTACTTC. Its protein is CASSLGSGANYEQYF.

This chain joins TRBV6-5 and TRBJ1-6; no firm D call. Germline-derived CDR1 and CDR2 are MNHEY and SVGAGI. The CDR3 extends over 15 amino acids. The V end was cut by 6 bases, the J end by 0 bases, with 9 bases between. CDR3 sequence reads: CASSKQSSYNSPLHF. The CDR3 nucleotides are TGTGCCAGCAGCAAACAGAGCTCCTATAATTCACCCCTCCACTTT.

This chain joins TRBV10-3 and TRBJ2-3; D gene ambiguous. The CDR3 totals 16 residues. Germline V gene data show CDR1 as ENHRY and CDR2 as SYGVKD. The ends were cut back, 3 bases at V and 2 bases at J, with 15 bases in the middle. CDR3 protein: CAISDTDQRATDTQYF. In nucleotides, the CDR3 is TGTGCCATCAGTGACACCGACCAGCGAGCCACAGATACGCAGTATTTT.